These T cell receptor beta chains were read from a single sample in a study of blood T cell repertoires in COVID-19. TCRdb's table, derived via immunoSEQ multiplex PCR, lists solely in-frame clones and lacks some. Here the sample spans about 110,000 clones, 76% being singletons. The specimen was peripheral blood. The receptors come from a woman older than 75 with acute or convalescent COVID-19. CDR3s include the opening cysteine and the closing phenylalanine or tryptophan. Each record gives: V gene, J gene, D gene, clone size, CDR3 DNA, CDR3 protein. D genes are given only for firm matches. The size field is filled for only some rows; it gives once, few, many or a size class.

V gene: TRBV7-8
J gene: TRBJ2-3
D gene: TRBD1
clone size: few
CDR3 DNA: TGTGCCAGCAGCCCCCCCCAGGGGGTAGGAACAGATACGCAGTATTTT
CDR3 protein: CASSPPQGVGTDTQYF

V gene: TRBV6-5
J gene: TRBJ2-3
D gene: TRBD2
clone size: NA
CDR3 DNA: TGTGCCAGCAGTTTCGAGCTAGCGGGCACAGATACGCAGTATTTT
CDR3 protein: CASSFELAGTDTQYF

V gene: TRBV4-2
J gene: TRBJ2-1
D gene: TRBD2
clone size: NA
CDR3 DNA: TGTGCCAGCAGCCAAGATGCTAGCGGGAGCTTTTCGGGCACCAATGAGCAGTTCTTC
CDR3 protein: CASSQDASGSFSGTNEQFF

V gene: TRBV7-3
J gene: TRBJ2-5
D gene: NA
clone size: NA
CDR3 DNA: TGTGCCAGCAGCCCGGGGGAACCAAGGGGGACCCAGTACTTC
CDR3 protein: CASSPGEPRGTQYF

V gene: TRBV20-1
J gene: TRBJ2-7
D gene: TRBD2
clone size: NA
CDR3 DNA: TGCAGTGCTAGTGGACTAGCGGGAGTCTACTCCTACGAGCAGTACTTC
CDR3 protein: CSASGLAGVYSYEQYF

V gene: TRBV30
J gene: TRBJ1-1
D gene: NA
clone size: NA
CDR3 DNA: TGTGCCTGGGCGAGACAGAAGAACACTGAAGCTTTCTTT
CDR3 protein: CAWARQKNTEAFF

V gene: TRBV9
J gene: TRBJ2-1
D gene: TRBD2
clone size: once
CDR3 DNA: TGTGCCAGCAGCGTAGGAGTTGGGACTAGCGTCAATGAGCAGTTCTTC
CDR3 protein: CASSVGVGTSVNEQFF

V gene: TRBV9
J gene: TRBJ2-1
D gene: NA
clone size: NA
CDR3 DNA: TGTGCCAGCAGCCGGAGGTCGCCGGACAATGAGCAGTTCTTC
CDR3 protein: CASSRRSPDNEQFF

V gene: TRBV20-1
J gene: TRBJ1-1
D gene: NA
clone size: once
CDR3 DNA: TGCAGTGCTAGTAGGGGAGCGGGAACTGAAGCTTTCTTT
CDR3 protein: CSASRGAGTEAFF

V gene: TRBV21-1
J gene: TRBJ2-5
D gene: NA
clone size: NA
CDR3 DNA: TGTGCCAGCAGCAAGAAGGCGGGGGGTGAAGAGACCCAGTACTTC
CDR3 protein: CASSKKAGGEETQYF

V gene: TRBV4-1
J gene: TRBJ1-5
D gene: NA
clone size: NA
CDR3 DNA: TGCGCCAGCAGCCTCCACAGTACGGATCAGCCCCAGCATTTT
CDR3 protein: CASSLHSTDQPQHF

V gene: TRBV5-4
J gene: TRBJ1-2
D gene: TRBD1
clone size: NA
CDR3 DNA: TGTGCCAGCAGCTCCACAGGGGAGAATGGCTACACCTTC
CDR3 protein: CASSSTGENGYTF

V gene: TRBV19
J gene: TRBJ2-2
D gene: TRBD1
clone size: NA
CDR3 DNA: TGTGCCAGTAGGCAGGGGGCGCACACCGGGGAGCTGTTTTTT
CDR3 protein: CASRQGAHTGELFF

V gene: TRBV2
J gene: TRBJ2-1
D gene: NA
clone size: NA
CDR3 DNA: TGTGCCAGCAGTGTCCCAAACAATGAGCAGTTCTTC
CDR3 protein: CASSVPNNEQFF

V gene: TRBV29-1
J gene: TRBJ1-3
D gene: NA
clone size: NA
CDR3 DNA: TGCAGCGTTGATGGAGGGAACTCTGGAAACACCATATATTTT
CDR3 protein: CSVDGGNSGNTIYF

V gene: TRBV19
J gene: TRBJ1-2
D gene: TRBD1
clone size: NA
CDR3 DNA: TGTGCCAGTACCTGGACAGGAGCCTATGGCTACACCTTC
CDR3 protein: CASTWTGAYGYTF

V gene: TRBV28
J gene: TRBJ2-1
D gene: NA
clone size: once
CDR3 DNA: TGTGCCAGCAGTCCCTATGCAGGACTGGGCAATGAGCAGTTCTTC
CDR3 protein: CASSPYAGLGNEQFF

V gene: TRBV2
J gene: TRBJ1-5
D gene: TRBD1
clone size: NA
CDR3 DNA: TGTGCCAGCAGTGGACAGGGTGGGCTTTTTCAGCCCCAGCATTTT
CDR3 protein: CASSGQGGLFQPQHF